A single sample gave rise to the 12 T cell receptor beta chains below, sequenced in a study of post-analysis software for immune sequencing data. These receptors' targets are unknown. General study results and limits: TRBV segments more frequent in patients than in controls numbered several and included TRBV5-6, TRBV5-1 and TRBV20-1.

Incorporated into the TCR beta cDNA libraries were unique molecular identifiers, which served to reduce PCR and sequencing biases. Each CDR3 protein gets one entry after TCRdb re-called the PCR reads with MiXCR. The sample yields over 300,000 distinct CDR3 sequences, less than 40% seen once. Material for sequencing was blood. These receptors were obtained from a girl under 18 with multiple sclerosis.

This clonotype appeared a few times. The V call is TRBV9, the J call TRBJ1-2, with 7 bases matching TRBD1. The CDR3 extends over 14 amino acids. The ends lost 4 bases at V and 1 base at J; junction bases unmatched: 4. Germline lookup yields CDR1 SGDLS and CDR2 YYNGEE. The CDR3: CASSLGTVNYGYTF. Written as DNA, the CDR3 is TGTGCCAGCAGCTTGGGGACAGTTAACTATGGCTACACCTTC.

This clonotype was seen a handful of times. This rearrangement joins TRBV6-2 or TRBV6-3 to TRBJ2-4, with 9 bases lining up with TRBD2. Matching the DNA end better, TRBJ2-7 makes the J call doubtful. This CDR3 comprises 15 residues. Germline V gene lookup returns CDR1 MNHEY and CDR2 SVGEGT. CDR3 protein: CASSRRSGGTYEQYF. The CDR3 DNA is TGTGCCAGCAGCCGCCGCAGCGGGGGGACCTACGAGCAGTACTTC.

This clonotype has at least ten counts. The J gene is TRBJ2-7, the V gene TRBV3-1, with D maybe TRBD1 (5 bases). V dropped 0 bases and J dropped 5 bases, with 8 bases sitting between them. Germline CDR1 and CDR2: LGHDT and YNNKEL (reference sequence). CDR3 size: 13 residues. The CDR3 region has the DNA TGTGCCAGCAGCCAAGATAGGGGCCACGAGCAGTACTTC. Translating gives CASSQDRGHEQYF.

This clonotype has only a few counts. The chain recombines TRBV28 with TRBJ1-2; 8 bases align to TRBD1. The CDR3 spans 13 residues. Germline CDR1 MDHEN, CDR2 SYDVKM. V gave up 5 bases and J gave up 12 bases; unmatched junction bases: 11. In DNA, the CDR3 is TGTGCCAGCAGTCTACGGAGGACAGGGCCCAACACCTTC. Its translation: CASSLRRTGPNTF.

This rearrangement joins TRBV4-3 to TRBJ2-6; D call uncertain. Trimming took off 4 bases at V and 4 bases at J, with 20 bases between the two ends. The germline gives CDR1 LGHNA, CDR2 YSLEER. This CDR3 is 18 amino acids long. The DNA of the CDR3 is TGCGCCAGCAGCCCCAAGGGTCGCCCTTCTTCCGGGGCCAACGTCCTGACTTTC. Translated, it gives CASSPKGRPSSGANVLTF.

This chain links TRBV9 with TRBJ1-2; weak D call: TRBD1 (6 bases). CDR3 length equals 13 residues. The V end lost 3 bases, the J end lost 8 bases, and 14 bases lay between the germline ends. Germline CDR1 and CDR2: SGDLS and YYNGEE. CDR3 in DNA: TGTGCCAGCAGCGACCAGACAGGTTGGGGCTACACCTTC. Amino acids: CASSDQTGWGYTF.

This clonotype has only a few counts. V and J are TRBV14 and TRBJ1-2, with 8 nucleotides matching TRBD1. Germline CDR1 SGHDN, CDR2 FVKESK. The CDR3 has 16 residues. J gave up 4 bases and V 4 bases, and 11 bases lay outside the gene matches. CDR3 sequence (DNA): TGTGCCAGCAGCCCCAGGGGGCAGGGGGGAAGCTATGGCTACACCTTC. Its translation is CASSPRGQGGSYGYTF.

V is TRBV7-9 and J is TRBJ1-1, with D perhaps matching TRBD1 (6 bases). The CDR3 runs 14 residues. V lost 7 bases, J lost 11 bases, and 23 bases lay in between. Looked up from germline, CDR1 is SEHNR and CDR2 is FQNEAQ (reference sequence). CDR3 sequence (DNA): TGTGCCAGCACCACTGGACAGCGCGGTACCAAGGCTTTCTTT. It specifies CASTTGQRGTKAFF. The full variable domain, completed using reference TRBV7-9 and TRBJ1-1, is DTGVSQNPRHKITKRGQNVTFRCDPISEHNRLYWYRQTLGQGPEFLTYFQNEAQLEKSRLLSDRFSAERPKGSFSTLEIQRTEQGDSAMYLCASTTGQRGTKAFFGQGTRLTVV.

The sample holds a few counts of this clonotype. V and J are TRBV5-8 and TRBJ2-7; D is uncertain. The CDR3 sequence is 14 residues long. The V and J ends lost 2 bases and 0 bases respectively, with 9 bases between them. The germline CDR1 and CDR2 sequences are SGHTS and YDEGEE. CDR3 amino acids: CASSFGDISYEQYF. CDR3 nucleotide sequence: TGTGCCAGCAGCTTTGGAGACATCTCCTACGAGCAGTACTTC.

This rearrangement joins TRBV15 to TRBJ2-7, with a tentative D call TRBD1 (5 bases). The CDR3 is made up of 13 amino acids. Trimming took 0 bases from V and 6 from J, leaving 9 bases between them. Germline V gives CDR1 LNHNV, CDR2 YYDKDF (reference sequence). The CDR3 here is CATSRDRVLEQYF. CDR3 sequence (DNA): TGTGCCACCAGCAGAGACAGGGTACTCGAGCAGTACTTC.

This clonotype turned up a few times. The chain is built from TRBV6-5 and TRBJ1-6; D unresolved. Deletions cut 6 bases from V and 7 bases from J, with 13 bases between. This CDR3 spans 14 amino acids. Germline V gives CDR1 MNHEY, CDR2 SVGAGI. This CDR3 is CASRLGLQNSPLHF. The CDR3 coding sequence is TGTGCCAGCAGACTTGGACTTCAGAATTCACCCCTCCACTTT.

This clonotype was observed at least ten times. The chain carries TRBV10-3 and TRBJ2-5; unclear D gene. Per germline, CDR1 ENHRY and CDR2 SYGVKD. Trimming stripped 0 bases from V and 1 base from J, with 18 bases between. The CDR3 loop spans 18 amino acids. CDR3 loop: CAISESSISRIFQETQYF. The CDR3 coding sequence is TGTGCCATCAGTGAGTCTTCGATATCGAGGATATTCCAAGAGACCCAGTACTTC.